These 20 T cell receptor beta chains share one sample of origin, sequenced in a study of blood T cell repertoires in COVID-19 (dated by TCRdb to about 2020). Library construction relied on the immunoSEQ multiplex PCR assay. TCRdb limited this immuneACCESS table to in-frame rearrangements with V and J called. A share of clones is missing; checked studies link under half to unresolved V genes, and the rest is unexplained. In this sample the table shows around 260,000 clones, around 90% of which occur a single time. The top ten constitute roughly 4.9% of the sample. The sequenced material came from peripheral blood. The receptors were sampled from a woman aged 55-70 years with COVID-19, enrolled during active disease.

CDR3 DNA sequence: TGTGCCAGCAGCTTACAGGGGAACACTGAAGCTTTCTTT. Protein sequence: CASSLQGNTEAFF. This chain joins TRBV5-4 and TRBJ1-1, with a tentative D call TRBD1 (6 bases). The germline V gene encodes CDR1 SGHNT and CDR2 YYREEE (reference sequence). The CDR3 is 13 residues long. Trimming took 2 bases from V and 1 from J, leaving 6 bases between them.

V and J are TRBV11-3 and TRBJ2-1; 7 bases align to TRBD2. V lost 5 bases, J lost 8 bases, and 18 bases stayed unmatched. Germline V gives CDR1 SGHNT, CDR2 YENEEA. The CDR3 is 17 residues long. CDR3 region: CASSHSYGGSREHEQFF. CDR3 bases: TGTGCCAGCAGCCATAGCTACGGCGGGAGCAGAGAGCATGAGCAGTTCTTC. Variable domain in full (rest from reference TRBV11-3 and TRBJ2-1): EAGVVQSPRYKIIEKKQPVAFWCNPISGHNTLYWYLQNLGQGPELLIRYENEEAVDDSQLPKDRFSAERLKGVDSTLKIQPAELGDSAVYLCASSHSYGGSREHEQFFGPGTRLTVL.

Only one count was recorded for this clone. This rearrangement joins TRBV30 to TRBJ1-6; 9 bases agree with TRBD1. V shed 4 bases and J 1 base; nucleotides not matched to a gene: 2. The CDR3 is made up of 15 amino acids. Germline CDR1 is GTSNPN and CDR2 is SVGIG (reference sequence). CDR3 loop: CAWNRGPSYNSPLHF. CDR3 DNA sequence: TGTGCCTGGAACAGGGGGCCGTCCTATAATTCACCCCTCCACTTT.

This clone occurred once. The DNA for the CDR3 is TGTGCCACCAGCAGAGTTGGGCAGGGTATCGGCAATGAGCAGTTCTTC. This encodes CATSRVGQGIGNEQFF. This chain joins TRBV15 and TRBJ2-1, with a tentative D call TRBD1 (5 bases). Trimming took off 1 base at V and 6 bases at J, with 16 bases between the two ends. The CDR3 has 16 amino acids. Looked up from germline, CDR1 is LNHNV and CDR2 is YYDKDF (reference sequence).

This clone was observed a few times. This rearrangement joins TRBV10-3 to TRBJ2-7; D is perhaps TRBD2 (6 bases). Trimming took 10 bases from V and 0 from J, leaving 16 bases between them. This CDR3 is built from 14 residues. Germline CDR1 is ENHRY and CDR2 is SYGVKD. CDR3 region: CATAPGTPSYEQYF. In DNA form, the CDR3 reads TGTGCCACCGCCCCCGGGACTCCCTCCTACGAGCAGTACTTC.

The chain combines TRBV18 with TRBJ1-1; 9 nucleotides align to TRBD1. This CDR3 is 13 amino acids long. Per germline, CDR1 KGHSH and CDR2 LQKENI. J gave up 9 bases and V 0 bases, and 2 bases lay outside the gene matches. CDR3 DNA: TGTGCCAGCTCACCACCAGGACAGGGGAAAGCTTTCTTT. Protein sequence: CASSPPGQGKAFF.

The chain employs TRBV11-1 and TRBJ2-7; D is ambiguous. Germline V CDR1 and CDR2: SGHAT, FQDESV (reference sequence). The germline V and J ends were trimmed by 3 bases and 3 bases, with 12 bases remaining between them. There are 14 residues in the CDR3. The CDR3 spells CASSLERVNYEQYF. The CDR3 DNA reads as TGTGCCAGCAGCTTGGAGCGAGTTAACTACGAGCAGTACTTC.

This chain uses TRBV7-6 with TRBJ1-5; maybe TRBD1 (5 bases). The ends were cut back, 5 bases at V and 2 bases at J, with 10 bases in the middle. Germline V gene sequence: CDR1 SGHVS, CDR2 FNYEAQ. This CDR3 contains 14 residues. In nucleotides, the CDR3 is TGTGCCAGCAGCCCGGGGGGAGGCAATCAGCCCCAGCATTTT. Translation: CASSPGGGNQPQHF.

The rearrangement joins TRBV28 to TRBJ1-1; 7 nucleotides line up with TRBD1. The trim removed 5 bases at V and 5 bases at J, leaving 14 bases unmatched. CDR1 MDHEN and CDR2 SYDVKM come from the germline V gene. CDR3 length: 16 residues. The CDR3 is CASSLPKPLTGTEAFF. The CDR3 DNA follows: TGTGCCAGCAGTCTCCCCAAGCCACTGACAGGGACTGAAGCTTTCTTT.

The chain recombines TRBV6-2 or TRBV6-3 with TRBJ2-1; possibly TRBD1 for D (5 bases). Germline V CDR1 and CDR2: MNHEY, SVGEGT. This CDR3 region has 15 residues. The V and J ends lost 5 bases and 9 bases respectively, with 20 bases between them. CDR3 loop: CASSITATLRGEQFF. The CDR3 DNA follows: TGTGCCAGCAGTATCACCGCCACATTAAGGGGTGAGCAGTTCTTC.

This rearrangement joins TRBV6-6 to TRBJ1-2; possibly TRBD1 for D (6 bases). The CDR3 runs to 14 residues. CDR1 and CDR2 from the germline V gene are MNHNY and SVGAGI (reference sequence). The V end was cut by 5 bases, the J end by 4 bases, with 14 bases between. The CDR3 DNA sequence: TGTGCCAGCAGTCAACCGGACAGCTTCTATGGCTACACCTTC. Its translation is CASSQPDSFYGYTF.

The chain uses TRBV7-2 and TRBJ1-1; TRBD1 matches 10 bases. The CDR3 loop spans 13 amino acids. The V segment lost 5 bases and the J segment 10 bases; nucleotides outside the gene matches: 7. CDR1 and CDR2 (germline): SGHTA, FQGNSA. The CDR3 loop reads CASSRDRGPGAFF. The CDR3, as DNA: TGTGCCAGCAGCCGCGACAGGGGGCCTGGAGCTTTCTTT.

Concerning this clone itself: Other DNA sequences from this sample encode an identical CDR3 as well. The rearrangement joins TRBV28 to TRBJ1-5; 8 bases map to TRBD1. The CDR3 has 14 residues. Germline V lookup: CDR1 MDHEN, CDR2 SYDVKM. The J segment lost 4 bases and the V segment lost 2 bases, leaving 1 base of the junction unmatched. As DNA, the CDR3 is TGTGCCAGCAGTTTAGACAGGGGAAATCAGCCCCAGCATTTT. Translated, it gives CASSLDRGNQPQHF. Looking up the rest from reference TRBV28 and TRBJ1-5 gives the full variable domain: DVKVTQSSRYLVKRTGEKVFLECVQDMDHENMFWYRQDPGLGLRLIYFSYDVKMKEKGDIPEGYSVSREKKERFSLILESASTNQTSMYLCASSLDRGNQPQHFGDGTRLSIL.

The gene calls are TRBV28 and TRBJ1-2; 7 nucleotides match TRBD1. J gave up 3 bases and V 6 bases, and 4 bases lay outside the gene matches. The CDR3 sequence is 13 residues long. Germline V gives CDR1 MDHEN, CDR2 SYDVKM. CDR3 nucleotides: TGTGCCAGCAGGCCCCAGGGGGACTATGGCTACACCTTC. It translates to CASRPQGDYGYTF.

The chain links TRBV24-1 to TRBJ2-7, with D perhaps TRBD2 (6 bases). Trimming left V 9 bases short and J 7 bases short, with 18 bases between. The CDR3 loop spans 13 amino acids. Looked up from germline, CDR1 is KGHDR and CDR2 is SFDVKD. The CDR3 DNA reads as TGTGCCACCTCCCCCCAGGCGGCGGGGGAGCAGTACTTC. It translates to CATSPQAAGEQYF.

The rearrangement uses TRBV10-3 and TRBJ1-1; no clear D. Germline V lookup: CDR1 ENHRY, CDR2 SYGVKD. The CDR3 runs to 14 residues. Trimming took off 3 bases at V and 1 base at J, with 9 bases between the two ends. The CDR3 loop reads CAISEGGWNTEAFF. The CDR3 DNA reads TGTGCCATCAGTGAAGGAGGGTGGAACACTGAAGCTTTCTTT.

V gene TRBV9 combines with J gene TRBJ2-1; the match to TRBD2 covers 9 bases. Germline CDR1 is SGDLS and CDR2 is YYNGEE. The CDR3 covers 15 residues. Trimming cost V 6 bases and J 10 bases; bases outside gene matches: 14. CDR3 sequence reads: CASTRAGGRAWEQFF. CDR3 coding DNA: TGTGCCAGCACCCGGGCTGGCGGGAGGGCGTGGGAGCAGTTCTTC.

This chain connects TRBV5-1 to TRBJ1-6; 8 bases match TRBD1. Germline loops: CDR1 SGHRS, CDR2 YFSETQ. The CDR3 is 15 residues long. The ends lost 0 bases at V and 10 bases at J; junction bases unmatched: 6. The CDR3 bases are TGCGCCAGCAGCTTGGAAGGACAGGGTTTATCACCCCTCCACTTT. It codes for CASSLEGQGLSPLHF.

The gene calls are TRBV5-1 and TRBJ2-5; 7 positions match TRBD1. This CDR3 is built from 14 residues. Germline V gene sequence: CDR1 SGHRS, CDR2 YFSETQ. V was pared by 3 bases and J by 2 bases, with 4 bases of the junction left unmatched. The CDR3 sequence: CASSWTGAQETQYF. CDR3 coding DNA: TGCGCCAGCAGCTGGACAGGAGCTCAAGAGACCCAGTACTTC.

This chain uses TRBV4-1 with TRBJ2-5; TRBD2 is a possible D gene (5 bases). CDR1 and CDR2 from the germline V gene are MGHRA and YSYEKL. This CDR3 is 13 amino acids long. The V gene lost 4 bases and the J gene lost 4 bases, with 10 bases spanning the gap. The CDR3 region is CASSRLPSETQYF. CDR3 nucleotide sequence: TGCGCCAGCAGCCGACTACCCTCAGAGACCCAGTACTTC.